The entry below describes one TCR beta chain. The sample is drawn from a study of blood T cell repertoires in COVID-19. The recovered donors of Cohort 3 showed two negative PCRs, clearance, or symptom resolution. The authors' processing: Reference gene primer amplification gave nucleated cell count estimates. TCRdb's copy holds only in-frame clones and misses some; the assay was immunoSEQ multiplex PCR. That table is the source of V, J and clone size, and D and trimming were worked out from the DNA. The data contain about 280,000 clones, around 85% of them seen just once; the ten biggest clones take up about 2.7%. CDR1 SEHNR and CDR2 FQNEAQ come from the germline V gene (reference sequence). V lost 5 bases and J lost 5, with 19 bases in between. The length of the CDR3 is 15 residues.

The specimen was PBMCs or T cells enriched from blood (not recorded which). The chain carries TRBV7-9 and TRBJ2-7, with a weak D call TRBD1 (5 bases). The sequence derives from a woman in her forties or fifties who had recovered from COVID-19. The CDR3 coding sequence is TGTGCCAGCAGCCCCGACAGTTCACGGTGGGACGAGCAGTACTTC. This encodes CASSPDSSRWDEQYF.